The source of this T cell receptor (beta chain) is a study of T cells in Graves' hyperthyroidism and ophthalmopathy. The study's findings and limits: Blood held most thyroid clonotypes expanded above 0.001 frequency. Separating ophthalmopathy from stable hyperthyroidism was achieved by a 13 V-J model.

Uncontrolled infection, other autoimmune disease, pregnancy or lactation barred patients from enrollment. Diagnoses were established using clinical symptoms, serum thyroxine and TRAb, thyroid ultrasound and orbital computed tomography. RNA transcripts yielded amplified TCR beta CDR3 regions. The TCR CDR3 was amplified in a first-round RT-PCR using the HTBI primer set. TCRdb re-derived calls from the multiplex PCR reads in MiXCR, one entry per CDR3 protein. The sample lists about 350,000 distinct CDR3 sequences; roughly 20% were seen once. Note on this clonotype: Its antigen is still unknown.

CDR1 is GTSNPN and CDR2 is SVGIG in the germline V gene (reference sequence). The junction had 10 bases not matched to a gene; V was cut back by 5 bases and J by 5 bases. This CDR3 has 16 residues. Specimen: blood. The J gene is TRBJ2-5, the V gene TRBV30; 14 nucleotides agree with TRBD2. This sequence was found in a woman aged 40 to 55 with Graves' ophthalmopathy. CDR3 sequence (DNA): TGTGCCTGGGCCGTCGGGACTAGCGGGAGCCGTGAGACCCAGTACTTC. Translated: CAWAVGTSGSRETQYF.